This is a list of T cell receptor beta chains from one sample in a study of blood T cell repertoires in COVID-19. Using immunoSEQ multiplex PCR, the repertoire was profiled, and TCRdb retains in-frame clones only, with some absent. This sample has roughly 76,000 clones, with approximately 90% found just once. Sequencing used PBMCs or T cells enriched from blood (not recorded which). The receptors derive from a woman between 45 and 60 years old with acute COVID-19. The CDR3 runs from the conserved cysteine through the conserved F or W. For some rows the clone size is stated as once, few or many, or as a class when expanded; others skip it.

J | V | size | CDR3
TRBJ2-7 | TRBV19 | - | CASSIGGTSGSYEQYF
TRBJ1-1 | TRBV7-8 | - | CASSAKGQRSTEAFF
TRBJ2-7 | TRBV6-5 | - | CASSYSSGRLGEQYF
TRBJ1-6 | TRBV19 | - | CASSDTLLGGHNSPLHF
TRBJ1-2 | TRBV9 | - | CASSVETESPYGYTF
TRBJ2-1 | TRBV3-1/TRBV3-2 | - | CASSQDSGMISEQFF
TRBJ2-1 | TRBV7-9 | - | CASSLSLAGYNEQFF
TRBJ1-1 | TRBV7-8 | - | CASSLTDNTEAFF
TRBJ2-1 | TRBV19 | - | CASRLQGGRQGQFF
TRBJ2-3 | TRBV6-5 | - | CASRLQGFVTDTQYF
TRBJ1-2 | TRBV12-3/TRBV12-4 | - | CASSLGANYGYTF
TRBJ1-6 | TRBV13 | - | CASSLGRNNSPLHF
TRBJ2-2 | TRBV5-4 | - | CASSPSTSGGELFF
TRBJ2-7 | TRBV20-1 | - | CSALTGGKQDF
TRBJ2-1 | TRBV7-2 | - | CASRTSGGYNEQFF
TRBJ1-4 | TRBV7-2 | - | CASSLQQGSRTNEKLFF
TRBJ1-1 | TRBV19 | - | CASSMGGMNTEAFF
TRBJ2-1 | TRBV10-2 | - | CACRLAGGNEQFF
TRBJ2-4 | TRBV7-9 | - | CASSLGVQAQVIAKNIQYF
TRBJ2-5 | TRBV5-1 | - | CASSSGRGRETQYF
TRBJ1-2 | TRBV10-1 | - | CASRATGTNYGYTF
TRBJ2-2 | TRBV27 | - | CASSQGVTGELFF
TRBJ2-7 | TRBV28 | - | CASSSAPGQGAYEQYF
TRBJ1-6 | TRBV29-1 | - | CSASRGGNSPLHF
TRBJ2-2 | TRBV7-6 | - | CASSLITSGRIAVGTGELFF
TRBJ2-2 | TRBV11-2 | - | CASSTRRQGGAGELFF
TRBJ2-5 | TRBV29-1 | - | CSVDHSGRRQETQYF
TRBJ1-3 | TRBV7-6 | - | CASSLILGVSGGNTIYF
TRBJ2-3 | TRBV4-2 | - | CASSQDWRESKDTQYF
TRBJ1-5 | TRBV30 | medium-sized | CAWSTGQGQPQHF
TRBJ2-7 | TRBV3-1/TRBV3-2 | - | CASSQVVGQGPSSYEQYF
TRBJ2-7 | TRBV5-4 | - | CASSTHRGSYEQYF
TRBJ2-2 | TRBV12-5 | - | CASARDTGELFF
TRBJ2-1 | TRBV10-3 | - | CAISEEPLPSVEQFF
TRBJ1-6 | TRBV12-3/TRBV12-4 | - | CASSFRYSPLHF
TRBJ2-7 | TRBV30 | - | CAWSQTRRGAYEQYF
TRBJ2-1 | TRBV11-2 | - | CASRTGAGNEQFF
TRBJ2-7 | TRBV5-6 | - | CASSRPGGRASDEQYF
TRBJ1-3 | TRBV5-4 | once | CASSSTGGFSGNTIYF
TRBJ2-7 | TRBV5-1 | - | CASSLDTGSKYEQYF
TRBJ1-1 | TRBV6-5 | - | CASSRGVGDTEAFF
TRBJ2-5 | TRBV7-3 | once | CASSRGVGETQYF
TRBJ1-2 | TRBV19 | - | CASSIAGTGVPTHYTF
TRBJ1-1 | TRBV9 | - | CASSSVGGATEAFF
TRBJ1-3 | TRBV6-5 | - | CASGEETGNTIYF
TRBJ2-7 | TRBV5-4 | - | CASSTGTSVTYEQYF
TRBJ2-5 | TRBV11-3 | - | CASSGGGTSGRARETQYF
TRBJ2-2 | TRBV7-2 | few | CASSLGGTSAAGELFF
TRBJ2-2 | TRBV9 | - | CASSVATGDTGELFF
TRBJ2-2 | TRBV2 | - | CASSRPGLAPNTGELFF
TRBJ2-5 | TRBV4-1 | - | CASSQAGGGETQYF
TRBJ2-7 | TRBV19 | - | CASIKASSYEQYF
TRBJ1-2 | TRBV7-9 | - | CASSPIRLGQGANGYTF
TRBJ1-1 | TRBV2 | - | CASSKQGHTEAFF
TRBJ2-7 | TRBV29-1 | few | CSVPSGPLWSEQYF